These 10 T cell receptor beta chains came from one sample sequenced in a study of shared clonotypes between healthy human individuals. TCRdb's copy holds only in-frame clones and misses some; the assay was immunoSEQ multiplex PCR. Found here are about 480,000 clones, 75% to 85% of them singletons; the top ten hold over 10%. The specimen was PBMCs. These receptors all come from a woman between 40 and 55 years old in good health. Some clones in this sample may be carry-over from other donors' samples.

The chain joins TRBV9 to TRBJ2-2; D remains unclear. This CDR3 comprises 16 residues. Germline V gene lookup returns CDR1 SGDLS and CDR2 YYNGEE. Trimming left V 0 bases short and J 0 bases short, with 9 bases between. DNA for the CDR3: TGTGCCAGCAGCGTAGCGAGCCAGGCGAACACCGGGGAGCTGTTTTTT. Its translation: CASSVASQANTGELFF.

CDR3 sequence (DNA): TGTGCCAGCAGTCCCTCGGGGGGGCCCCAAGAGACCCAGTACTTC. Protein sequence: CASSPSGGPQETQYF. The rearrangement links TRBV5-8 to TRBJ2-5; 8 positions match TRBD2. The germline V gene has CDR1 SGHTS and CDR2 YDEGEE. J lost 1 base, V lost 5 bases, and 7 bases had no gene match. The CDR3 contains 15 residues. Combining the CDR3 with reference TRBV5-8 and TRBJ2-5 gives the whole variable domain EAGVTQSPTHLIKTRGQQATLRCSPISGHTSVYWYQQALGLGLQFLLWYDEGEERNRGNFPPRFSGRQFPNYSSELNVNALELEDSALYLCASSPSGGPQETQYFGPGTRLLVL.

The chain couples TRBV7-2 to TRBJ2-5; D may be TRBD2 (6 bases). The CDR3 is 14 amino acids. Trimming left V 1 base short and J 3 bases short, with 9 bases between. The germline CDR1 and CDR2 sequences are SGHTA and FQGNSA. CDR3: CASSLGAGKETQYF. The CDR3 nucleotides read TGTGCCAGCAGCTTAGGGGCGGGGAAAGAGACCCAGTACTTC.

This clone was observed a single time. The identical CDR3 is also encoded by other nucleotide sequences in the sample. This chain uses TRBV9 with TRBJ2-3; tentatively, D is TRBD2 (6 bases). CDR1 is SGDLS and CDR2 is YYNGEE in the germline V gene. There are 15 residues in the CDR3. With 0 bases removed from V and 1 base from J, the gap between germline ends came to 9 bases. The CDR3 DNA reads TGTGCCAGCAGCGTAGCCGGGAGTGGCACAGATACGCAGTATTTT. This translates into CASSVAGSGTDTQYF.

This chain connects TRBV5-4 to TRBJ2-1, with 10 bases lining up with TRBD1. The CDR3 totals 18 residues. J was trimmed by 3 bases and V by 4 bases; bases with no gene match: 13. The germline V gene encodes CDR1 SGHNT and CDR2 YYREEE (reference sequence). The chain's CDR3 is CASSPGTGVSLIYNEQFF. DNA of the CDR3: TGTGCCAGCAGCCCCGGGACAGGGGTCTCCCTAATCTACAATGAGCAGTTCTTC.

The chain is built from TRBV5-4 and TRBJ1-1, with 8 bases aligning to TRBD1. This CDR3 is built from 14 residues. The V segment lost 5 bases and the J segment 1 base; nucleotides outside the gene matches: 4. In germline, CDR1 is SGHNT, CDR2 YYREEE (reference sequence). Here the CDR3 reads CASRQQGGNTEAFF. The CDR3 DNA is TGTGCCAGCAGACAACAGGGGGGGAACACTGAAGCTTTCTTT.

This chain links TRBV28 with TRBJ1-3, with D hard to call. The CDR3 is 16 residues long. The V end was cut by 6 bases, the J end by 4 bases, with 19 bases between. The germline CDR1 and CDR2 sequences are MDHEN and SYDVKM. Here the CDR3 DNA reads TGTGCCAGCAGCCTATCCCCTGTACCCTACGGAAACACCATATATTTT. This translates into CASSLSPVPYGNTIYF.

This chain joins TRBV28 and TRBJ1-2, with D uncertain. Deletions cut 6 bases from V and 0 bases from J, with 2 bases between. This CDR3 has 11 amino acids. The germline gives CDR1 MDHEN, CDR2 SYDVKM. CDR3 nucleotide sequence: TGTGCCAGCAGGACTAACTATGGCTACACCTTC. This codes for CASRTNYGYTF.

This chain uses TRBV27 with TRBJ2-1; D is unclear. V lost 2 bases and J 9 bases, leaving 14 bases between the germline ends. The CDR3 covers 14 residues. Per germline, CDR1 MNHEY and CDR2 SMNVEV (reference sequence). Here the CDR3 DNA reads TGTGCCAGCAGTTTAGGCCCCAGTGGGCTTGAGCAGTTCTTC. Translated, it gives CASSLGPSGLEQFF.

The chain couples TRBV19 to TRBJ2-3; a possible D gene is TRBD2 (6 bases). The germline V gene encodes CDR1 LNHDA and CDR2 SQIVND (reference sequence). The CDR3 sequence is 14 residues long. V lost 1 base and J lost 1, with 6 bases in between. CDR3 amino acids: CASSIAGGTDTQYF. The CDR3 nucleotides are TGTGCCAGTAGTATAGCGGGGGGCACAGATACGCAGTATTTT.